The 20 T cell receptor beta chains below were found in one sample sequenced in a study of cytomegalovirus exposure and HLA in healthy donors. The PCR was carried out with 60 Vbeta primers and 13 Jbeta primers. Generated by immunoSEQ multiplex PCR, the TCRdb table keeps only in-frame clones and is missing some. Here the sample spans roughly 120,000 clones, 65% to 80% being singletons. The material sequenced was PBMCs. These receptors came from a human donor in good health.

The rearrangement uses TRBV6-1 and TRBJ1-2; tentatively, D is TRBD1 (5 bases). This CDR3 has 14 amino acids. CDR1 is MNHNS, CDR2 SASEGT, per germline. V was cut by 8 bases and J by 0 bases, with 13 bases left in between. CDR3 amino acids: CASRGDLANYGYTF. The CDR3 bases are TGTGCCAGCCGGGGGGATTTAGCTAACTATGGCTACACCTTC.

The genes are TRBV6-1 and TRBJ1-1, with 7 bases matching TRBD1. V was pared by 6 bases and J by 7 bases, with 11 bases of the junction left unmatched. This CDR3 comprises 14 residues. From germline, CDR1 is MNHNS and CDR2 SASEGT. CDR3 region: CASRFKGAYDEAFF. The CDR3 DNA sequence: TGTGCCAGCAGGTTTAAGGGGGCGTATGATGAAGCTTTCTTT.

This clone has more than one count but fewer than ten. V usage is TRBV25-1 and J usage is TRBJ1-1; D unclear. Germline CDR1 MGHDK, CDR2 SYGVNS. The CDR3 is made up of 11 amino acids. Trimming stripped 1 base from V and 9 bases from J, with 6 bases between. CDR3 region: CASSEWEKAFF. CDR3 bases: TGTGCCAGCAGTGAATGGGAGAAAGCTTTCTTT.

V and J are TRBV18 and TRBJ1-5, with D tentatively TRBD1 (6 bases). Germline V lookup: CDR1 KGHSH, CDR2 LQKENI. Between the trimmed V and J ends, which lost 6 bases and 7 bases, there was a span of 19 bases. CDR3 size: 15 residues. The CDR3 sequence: CASSPTPQGGQPQHF. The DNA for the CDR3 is TGTGCCAGCTCCCCAACACCACAGGGAGGGCAGCCCCAGCATTTT.

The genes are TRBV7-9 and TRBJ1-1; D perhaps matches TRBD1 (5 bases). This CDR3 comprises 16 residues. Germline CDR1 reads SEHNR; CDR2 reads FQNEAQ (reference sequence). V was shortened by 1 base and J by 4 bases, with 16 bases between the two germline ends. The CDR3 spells CASSLGGGVGRTEAFF. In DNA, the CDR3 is TGTGCCAGCAGCTTAGGGGGCGGGGTCGGACGCACTGAAGCTTTCTTT.

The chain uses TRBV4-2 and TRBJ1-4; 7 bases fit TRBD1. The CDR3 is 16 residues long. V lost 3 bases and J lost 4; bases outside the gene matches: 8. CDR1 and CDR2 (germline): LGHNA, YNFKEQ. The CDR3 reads CASSQLSGTDNEKLFF. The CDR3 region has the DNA TGTGCCAGCAGCCAGTTATCCGGGACAGATAATGAAAAACTGTTTTTT.

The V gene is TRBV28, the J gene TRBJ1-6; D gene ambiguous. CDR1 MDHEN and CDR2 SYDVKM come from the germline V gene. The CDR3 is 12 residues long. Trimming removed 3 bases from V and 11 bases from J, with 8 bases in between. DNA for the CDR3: TGTGCCAGCAGTTTTCCGAGGCCACCCCTCCACTTT. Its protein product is CASSFPRPPLHF.

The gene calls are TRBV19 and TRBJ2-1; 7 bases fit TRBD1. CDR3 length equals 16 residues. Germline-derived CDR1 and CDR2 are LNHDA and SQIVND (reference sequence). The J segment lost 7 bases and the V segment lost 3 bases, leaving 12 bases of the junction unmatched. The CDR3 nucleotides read TGTGCCAGTAGTATTCAGGGGCAGGGGGATTGGAATGAGCAGTTCTTC. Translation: CASSIQGQGDWNEQFF.

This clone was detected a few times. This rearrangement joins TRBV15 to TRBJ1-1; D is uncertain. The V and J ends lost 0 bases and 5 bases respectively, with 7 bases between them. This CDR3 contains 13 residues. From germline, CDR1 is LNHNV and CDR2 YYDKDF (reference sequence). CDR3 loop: CATSRDSGTEAFF. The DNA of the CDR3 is TGTGCCACCAGCAGAGATTCGGGAACTGAAGCTTTCTTT.

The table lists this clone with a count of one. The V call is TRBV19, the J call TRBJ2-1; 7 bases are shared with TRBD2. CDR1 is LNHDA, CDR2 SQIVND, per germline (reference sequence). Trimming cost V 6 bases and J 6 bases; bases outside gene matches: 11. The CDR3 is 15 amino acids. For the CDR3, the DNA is TGTGCCAGTAGCCAGCCCATGGGACTACCCAATGAGCAGTTCTTC. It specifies CASSQPMGLPNEQFF.

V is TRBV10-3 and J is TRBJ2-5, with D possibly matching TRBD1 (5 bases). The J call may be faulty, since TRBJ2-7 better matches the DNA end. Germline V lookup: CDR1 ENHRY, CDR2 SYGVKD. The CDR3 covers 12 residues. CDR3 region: CAASPRVHEQYF. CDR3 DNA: TGTGCCGCCTCACCCAGGGTCCACGAGCAGTACTTC.

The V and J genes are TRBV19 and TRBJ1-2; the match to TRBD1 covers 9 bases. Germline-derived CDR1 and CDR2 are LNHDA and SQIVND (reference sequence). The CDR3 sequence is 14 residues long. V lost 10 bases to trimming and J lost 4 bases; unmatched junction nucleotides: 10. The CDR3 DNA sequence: TGTGCCACCAGAGGGGACAGGGACAGCTATGGCTACACCTTC. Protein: CATRGDRDSYGYTF. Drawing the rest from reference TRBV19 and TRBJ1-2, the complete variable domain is DGGITQSPKYLFRKEGQNVTLSCEQNLNHDAMYWYRQDPGQGLRLIYYSQIVNDFQKGDIAEGYSVSREKKESFPLTVTSAQKNPTAFYLCATRGDRDSYGYTFGSGTRLTVV.

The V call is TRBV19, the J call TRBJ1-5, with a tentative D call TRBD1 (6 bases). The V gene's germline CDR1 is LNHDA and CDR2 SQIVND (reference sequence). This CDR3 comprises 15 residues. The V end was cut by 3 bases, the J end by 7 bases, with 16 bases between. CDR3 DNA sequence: TGTGCCAGTAGTATTGGGGGCTTGGTATGGCAGCCCCAGCATTTT. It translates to CASSIGGLVWQPQHF.

The CDR3, as DNA: TGCGCCAGCAGCTTACTAGCGGGGAACACCGGGGAGCTGTTTTTT. It specifies CASSLLAGNTGELFF. V and J are TRBV5-1 and TRBJ2-2; 9 nucleotides agree with TRBD2. Germline V gene sequence: CDR1 SGHRS, CDR2 YFSETQ. The CDR3 consists of 15 residues. J gave up 1 base and V 2 bases, and 0 bases lay outside the gene matches.

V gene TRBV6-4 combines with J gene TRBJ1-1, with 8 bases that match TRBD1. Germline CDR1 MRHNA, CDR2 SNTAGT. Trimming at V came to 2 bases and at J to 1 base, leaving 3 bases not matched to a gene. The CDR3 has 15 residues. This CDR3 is CASSDQGAPNTEAFF. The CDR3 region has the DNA TGTGCCAGCAGTGACCAGGGGGCCCCGAACACTGAAGCTTTCTTT.

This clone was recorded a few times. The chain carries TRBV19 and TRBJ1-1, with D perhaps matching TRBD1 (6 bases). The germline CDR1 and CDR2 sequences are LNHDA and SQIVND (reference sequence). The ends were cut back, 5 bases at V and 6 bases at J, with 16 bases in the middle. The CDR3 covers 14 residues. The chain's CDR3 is CASSYHQGRSEAFF. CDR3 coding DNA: TGTGCCAGTAGTTATCACCAGGGGCGGTCTGAAGCTTTCTTT.

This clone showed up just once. The CDR3 region is CASSLDTGVDSPLHF. In DNA, the CDR3 is TGTGCCAGCAGCTTAGACACAGGGGTGGATTCACCCCTCCACTTT. The chain is built from TRBV7-6 and TRBJ1-6, with 7 bases matching TRBD1. The V gene's germline CDR1 is SGHVS and CDR2 FNYEAQ. The length of the CDR3 is 15 residues. V was pared by 1 base and J by 8 bases, with 5 bases of the junction left unmatched.

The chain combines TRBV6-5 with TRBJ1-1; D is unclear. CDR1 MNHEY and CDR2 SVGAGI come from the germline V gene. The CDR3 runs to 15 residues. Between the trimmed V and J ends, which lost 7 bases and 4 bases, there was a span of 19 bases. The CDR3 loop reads CASIRGDYKGTEAFF. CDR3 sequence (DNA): TGTGCCAGCATTCGGGGAGACTATAAGGGCACTGAAGCTTTCTTT.

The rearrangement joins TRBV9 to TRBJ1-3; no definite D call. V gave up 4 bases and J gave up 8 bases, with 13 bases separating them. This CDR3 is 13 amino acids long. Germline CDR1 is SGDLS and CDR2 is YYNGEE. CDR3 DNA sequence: TGTGCCAGCAGCCCCGGGATGGCGGACACCATATATTTT. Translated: CASSPGMADTIYF.

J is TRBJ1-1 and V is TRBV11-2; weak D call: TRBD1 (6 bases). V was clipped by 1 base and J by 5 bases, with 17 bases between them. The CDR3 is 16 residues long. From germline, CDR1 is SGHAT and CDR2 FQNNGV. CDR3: CASSLVPFTGRTEAFF. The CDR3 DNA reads TGTGCCAGCAGCTTAGTTCCCTTTACAGGGCGGACTGAAGCTTTCTTT.